This T cell receptor (beta chain) was captured in a study of T cells in Graves' hyperthyroidism and ophthalmopathy. RNA transcripts provided the source from which TCR beta CDR3 regions were amplified. Researchers ran a first-round RT-PCR on the TCR CDR3 using the HTBI primer set. From the multiplex PCR reads, TCRdb called clonotypes with MiXCR, one entry per CDR3 protein. The sample records a few hundred thousand distinct CDR3 sequences, about half being singletons. V dropped 5 bases and J dropped 4 bases, with 14 bases sitting between them. CDR1 and CDR2 (germline): DFQATT, SNEGSKA (reference sequence). This CDR3 comprises 13 residues.

This chain joins TRBV20-1 and TRBJ1-2; D might be TRBD1 (6 bases). The TCR originated in a woman aged 18-30 years with Graves' hyperthyroidism. The sequencing input was peripheral blood or thyroid tissue (not recorded which). CDR3 in amino acids: CSAPRVDSYGYTF. The CDR3 DNA sequence: TGCAGTGCTCCTAGAGTGGACAGCTATGGCTACACCTTC.